The entry below describes one T cell receptor (beta chain). For the second PCR, which ran for about 7 to 11 cycles, a sample-barcoded 5' primer and a J-beta primer mix were used. TCRdb reanalysed the 5' RACE reads using MiXCR and keeps one entry per CDR3 protein. The sample shows more than 900,000 distinct CDR3 sequences, 20% to 25% of them seen only once. This record comes from a study of blood T cells in healthy people across ages. This CDR3 comprises 13 residues. The trim removed 6 bases at V and 6 bases at J, leaving 5 bases unmatched. Germline lookup yields CDR1 MNHEY and CDR2 SVGEGT. These data also featured in a second study, about T cells of mothers and their children.

The source material was blood. This chain joins TRBV6-2 or TRBV6-3 and TRBJ1-5, with 7 bases aligning to TRBD1. The sequence came from a girl under 10 years old in good health. The CDR3 coding sequence is TGTGCCAGCAGGGGACAGAGTGGTCAGCCCCAGCATTTT. Its translation: CASRGQSGQPQHF.